This T cell receptor (beta chain) was captured by sequencing in a study of spatial heterogeneity in lung cancer. Whole-study context: Correlation of TCR transcript counts in tumor regions with a T cell module score from matched bulk RNA-seq was strong. Within raw reads, each unique TCR and UMI combination appeared on average more than ten times. General study findings and limits: In tumors, expanded intratumoral alpha and beta TCR counts tracked mutation counts.

TCRdb processed the 5' RACE reads anew with MiXCR; each CDR3 protein has one entry. The sample lists more than 9,000 distinct CDR3 sequences; 6% to 7% were seen once. This CDR3 contains 17 residues. Trimming cost V 4 bases and J 7 bases; bases outside gene matches: 8. Germline V gives CDR1 SGHNT, CDR2 YENEEA. Ten or more counts support this clonotype. No antigen is known for it. Time point reported: sample taken at primary tumor resection. The cohort: 70 to 85 early-stage, untreated non-small cell lung cancer patients. Sequencing covered unsorted whole RNA taken from tumor, nontumor lung or frozen PBMC.

This chain connects TRBV11-3 to TRBJ2-1; 15 bases fit TRBD2. This specimen consisted of lung tumor tissue, obtained at surgery. This receptor was obtained from a male donor with early-stage non-small cell lung cancer. DNA of the CDR3: TGTGCCAGCAGCTCACGGAGGACTAGCGGGGGGGCGAATGAGCAGTTCTTC. Translating gives CASSSRRTSGGANEQFF.